These 30 T cell receptor beta chains originate from one sample sequenced in a study of cytomegalovirus exposure and HLA in healthy donors. PCR primers comprised 60 Vbeta and 13 Jbeta primers. Here immunoSEQ multiplex PCR was the method, and the copy in TCRdb shows in-frame clones only, minus some. Among 60,000 to 70,000 clones listed, about 80% were seen once. What was sequenced was PBMCs. The source is a man between 18 and 35 years old in good health and CMV-seropositive.

The chain links TRBV18 to TRBJ2-5; TRBD2 matches at 8 bases. The CDR3 runs 14 residues. V was clipped by 2 bases and J by 5 bases; unmatched bases: 4. Germline V gives CDR1 KGHSH, CDR2 LQKENI. The CDR3 spells CASSPSGSGETQYF. Written as DNA, the CDR3 is TGTGCCAGCTCACCAAGCGGGAGCGGGGAGACCCAGTACTTC.

CDR3 in amino acids: CAYCRGLGNTEAFF. CDR3 coding DNA: TGTGCGTATTGCAGGGGGCTAGGGAACACTGAAGCTTTCTTT. V is TRBV30 and J is TRBJ1-1, with TRBD1 identical over 8 bases. Germline CDR1 and CDR2: GTSNPN and SVGIG (reference sequence). This CDR3 has 14 amino acids.

The gene calls are TRBV5-1 and TRBJ1-1; 7 nucleotides agree with TRBD1. CDR3 size: 15 residues. Germline-derived CDR1 and CDR2 are SGHRS and YFSETQ. J gave up 0 bases and V 4 bases, and 6 bases lay outside the gene matches. CDR3 sequence: CASSKDRPLNTEAFF. In DNA form, the CDR3 reads TGCGCCAGCAGCAAGGACAGGCCCCTGAACACTGAAGCTTTCTTT.

The rearrangement links TRBV7-2 to TRBJ1-2; D is unresolved. CDR3 length equals 13 residues. Trimming removed 1 base from V and 8 bases from J, with 11 bases in between. CDR1 SGHTA and CDR2 FQGNSA come from the germline V gene. The DNA for the CDR3 is TGTGCCAGCAGCTTAGTACCGTATGAGGGCTACACCTTC. It yields the protein CASSLVPYEGYTF. Variable domain in full (rest from reference TRBV7-2 and TRBJ1-2): GAGVSQSPSNKVTEKGKDVELRCDPISGHTALYWYRQSLGQGLEFLIYFQGNSAPDKSGLPSDRFSAERTGGSVSTLTIQRTQQEDSAVYLCASSLVPYEGYTFGSGTRLTVV.

The V and J genes are TRBV19 and TRBJ1-2; TRBD1 is a possible D gene (6 bases). V was shortened by 7 bases and J by 7 bases, with 16 bases between the two germline ends. The germline V gene has CDR1 LNHDA and CDR2 SQIVND (reference sequence). This CDR3 is built from 13 residues. The CDR3 sequence is CASNQQGDGGYTF. The CDR3 DNA follows: TGTGCCAGTAATCAACAGGGTGACGGTGGCTACACCTTC.

The chain employs TRBV29-1 and TRBJ2-2; the D gene is possibly TRBD2 (6 bases). CDR1 and CDR2 (germline): SQVTM, ANQGSEA. Trimming pared 4 bases from V and 5 bases from J, leaving 17 bases between. The CDR3 totals 15 residues. The DNA for the CDR3 is TGCAGCGTTGGGTTAGCGGAGTCAAGGACCGGGGAGCTGTTTTTT. Its protein product is CSVGLAESRTGELFF.

The gene calls are TRBV6-1 and TRBJ2-7; TRBD2 matches at 11 bases. Germline CDR1 and CDR2: MNHNS and SASEGT. J was trimmed by 2 bases and V by 6 bases; bases with no gene match: 6. CDR3 length equals 15 residues. The CDR3 region is CASSTTSGGPYEQYF. CDR3 coding DNA: TGTGCCAGCAGCACTACTAGCGGGGGCCCCTACGAGCAGTACTTC.

V and J are TRBV11-2 and TRBJ1-1; 8 positions match TRBD1. From germline, CDR1 is SGHAT and CDR2 FQNNGV. The junction had 6 bases not matched to a gene; V was cut back by 1 base and J by 5 bases. The CDR3 extends over 15 amino acids. The chain's CDR3 is CASSLGRGRNTEAFF. CDR3 nucleotide sequence: TGTGCCAGCAGCTTAGGCAGGGGGCGGAATACTGAAGCTTTCTTT.

The gene calls are TRBV6-5 and TRBJ1-3, with D unclear. The germline gives CDR1 MNHEY, CDR2 SVGAGI. Trimming took 7 bases from V and 2 from J, leaving 6 bases between them. This CDR3 is 12 amino acids long. The CDR3 DNA reads TGTGCCAGCATCAATGCTGGAAACACCATATATTTT. Translated, it gives CASINAGNTIYF.

This chain connects TRBV30 to TRBJ1-5; D not resolved. Trimming stripped 3 bases from V and 2 bases from J, with 14 bases between. This CDR3 comprises 15 residues. The germline V gene encodes CDR1 GTSNPN and CDR2 SVGIG (reference sequence). The CDR3 spells CAWRPTGAGNQPQHF. Here the CDR3 DNA reads TGTGCCTGGAGACCGACTGGTGCCGGCAATCAGCCCCAGCATTTT.

V and J are TRBV18 and TRBJ1-2, with 7 bases matching TRBD1. CDR1 and CDR2 from the germline V gene are KGHSH and LQKENI. With V trimmed by 1 base and J by 3 bases, 2 bases remained unmatched. There are 14 residues in the CDR3. CDR3 DNA sequence: TGTGCCAGCTCACCACAGGGGGCCCACTATGGCTACACCTTC. Its protein is CASSPQGAHYGYTF.

The rearrangement uses TRBV30 and TRBJ1-2; 10 positions agree with TRBD1. With V trimmed by 1 base and J by 5 bases, 7 bases remained unmatched. The CDR3 has 15 amino acids. CDR1 and CDR2 from the germline V gene are GTSNPN and SVGIG (reference sequence). This CDR3 reads CAWSGRQGAGYGYTF. Here the CDR3 DNA reads TGTGCCTGGAGTGGACGACAGGGGGCGGGATATGGCTACACCTTC.

This clone occurred once. The chain employs TRBV30 and TRBJ2-7; 9 positions match TRBD1. The junction had 10 bases not matched to a gene; V was cut back by 0 bases and J by 7 bases. The CDR3 contains 15 residues. CDR1 GTSNPN and CDR2 SVGIG come from the germline V gene (reference sequence). The CDR3 DNA follows: TGTGCCTGGAGTGTTGTGGGGACAGGGACGGAGGAGCAGTACTTC. It translates to CAWSVVGTGTEEQYF.

A single count supports this clone. This chain uses TRBV27 with TRBJ2-7; 8 bases are shared with TRBD1. Germline loops: CDR1 MNHEY, CDR2 SMNVEV (reference sequence). CDR3 length equals 14 residues. Trimming removed 8 bases from V and 4 bases from J; junction bases left unmatched: 10. CDR3 in DNA: TGTGCCAGCTCCCACTCGACAGGGGTTTACGAGCAGTACTTC. Encoded protein: CASSHSTGVYEQYF.

This clone was seen just once. The chain combines TRBV6-5 with TRBJ2-3; D perhaps matches TRBD2 (6 bases). The V gene's germline CDR1 is MNHEY and CDR2 SVGAGI. V was shortened by 7 bases and J by 3 bases, with 11 bases between the two germline ends. The CDR3 spans 13 residues. This CDR3 is CASTDGGTDTQYF. The CDR3 DNA reads TGTGCCAGCACCGACGGGGGAACAGATACGCAGTATTTT.

This clone was picked up a small number of times. The rearrangement links TRBV14 to TRBJ1-1; D not certain. V was cut by 2 bases and J by 3 bases, with 13 bases left in between. The V gene's germline CDR1 is SGHDN and CDR2 FVKESK. This CDR3 is built from 15 residues. CDR3 DNA sequence: TGTGCCAGCAGCCAACTACCATTCCCCTACACTGAAGCTTTCTTT. Its protein product is CASSQLPFPYTEAFF. Full variable domain (rest looked up from reference TRBV14 and TRBJ1-1): EAGVTQFPSHSVIEKGQTVTLRCDPISGHDNLYWYRRVMGKEIKFLLHFVKESKQDESGMPNNRFLAERTGGTYSTLKVQPAELEDSGVYFCASSQLPFPYTEAFFGQGTRLTVV.

This clone was recorded a few times. The chain carries TRBV15 and TRBJ2-5, with D perhaps matching TRBD2 (6 bases). CDR3 size: 13 residues. Germline CDR1 reads LNHNV; CDR2 reads YYDKDF (reference sequence). Trimming took off 9 bases at V and 2 bases at J, with 13 bases between the two ends. The CDR3 is CATERREQETQYF. Here the CDR3 DNA reads TGTGCCACAGAGCGGAGGGAGCAAGAGACCCAGTACTTC.

CDR3 in DNA: TGTGCCAGCAGTTACAGGGGCGACACTGAAGCTTTCTTT. Protein sequence: CASSYRGDTEAFF. The J gene is TRBJ1-1, the V gene TRBV6-5; D might be TRBD1 (5 bases). The germline V and J ends were trimmed by 2 bases and 3 bases, with 7 bases remaining between them. CDR1 is MNHEY, CDR2 SVGAGI, per germline. The CDR3 runs 13 residues.

The chain recombines TRBV6-4 with TRBJ1-5; 8 positions agree with TRBD1. Looked up from germline, CDR1 is MRHNA and CDR2 is SNTAGT. The CDR3 has 15 residues. V shed 3 bases, J shed 6 bases, and the junction held 7 bases outside the gene matches. The CDR3 DNA reads TGTGCCAGCAGTGATACCAACAGGGGGGGTCAGCCCCAGCATTTT. As protein: CASSDTNRGGQPQHF.

This clone showed up just a few times. This rearrangement joins TRBV30 to TRBJ1-1; D gene uncertain. The V gene's germline CDR1 is GTSNPN and CDR2 SVGIG (reference sequence). Trimming left V 0 bases short and J 6 bases short, with 14 bases between. The CDR3 covers 14 residues. The CDR3 protein is CAWSVDYGSPEAFF. The CDR3 region has the DNA TGTGCCTGGAGTGTAGATTACGGGTCTCCTGAAGCTTTCTTT.

The rearrangement uses TRBV30 and TRBJ1-1, with no clear D. From germline, CDR1 is GTSNPN and CDR2 SVGIG (reference sequence). The CDR3 length is 14 residues. V lost 0 bases, J lost 5 bases, and 13 bases lay in between. CDR3 DNA sequence: TGTGCCTGGAGTGTACCACCTATCCGTACTGAAGCTTTCTTT. Its translation is CAWSVPPIRTEAFF.

The genes are TRBV6-6 and TRBJ1-2; TRBD1 agrees at 8 bases. The CDR3 spans 12 residues. Germline lookup yields CDR1 MNHNY and CDR2 SVGAGI (reference sequence). The J segment lost 4 bases and the V segment lost 6 bases, leaving 1 base of the junction unmatched. CDR3 sequence reads: CASSTGGYGYTF. CDR3 in DNA: TGTGCCAGCAGCACAGGGGGCTATGGCTACACCTTC.

This clone turned up a few times. In DNA form, the CDR3 reads TGTGCCAGCACCACCCGGGACAGCCGTAATTCACCCCTCCACTTT. Its protein product is CASTTRDSRNSPLHF. V and J are TRBV7-4 and TRBJ1-6; the match to TRBD1 covers 7 bases. This CDR3 is built from 15 residues. With V trimmed by 7 bases and J by 6 bases, 9 bases remained unmatched. Germline CDR1 and CDR2: SGHVT and SQSDAQ.

This chain connects TRBV10-3 to TRBJ1-1; D is unclear. Trimming took off 3 bases at V and 6 bases at J, with 11 bases between the two ends. Germline assignment: CDR1 ENHRY and CDR2 SYGVKD. The CDR3 is 13 residues long. CDR3 loop: CAISDSQESEAFF. DNA for the CDR3: TGTGCCATCAGTGACTCTCAGGAATCTGAAGCTTTCTTT.

The V and J genes are TRBV30 and TRBJ1-4; no reliable D call. Trimming pared 2 bases from V and 3 bases from J, leaving 10 bases between. Looked up from germline, CDR1 is GTSNPN and CDR2 is SVGIG (reference sequence). The CDR3 extends over 14 amino acids. The CDR3 spells CAWSRSMANEKLFF. The CDR3 coding sequence is TGTGCCTGGAGTAGGAGTATGGCTAATGAAAAACTGTTTTTT.

This rearrangement joins TRBV28 to TRBJ1-1; D remains ambiguous. Germline CDR1 and CDR2: MDHEN and SYDVKM. V was cut by 6 bases and J by 8 bases, with 16 bases left in between. The CDR3 is made up of 13 amino acids. CDR3 in amino acids: CASRPTVSWEAFF. CDR3 sequence (DNA): TGTGCCAGCAGACCTACAGTTTCCTGGGAAGCTTTCTTT.

V gene TRBV30 combines with J gene TRBJ1-1, with 7 bases lining up with TRBD1. CDR1 is GTSNPN and CDR2 is SVGIG in the germline V gene (reference sequence). Trimming cost V 6 bases and J 6 bases; bases outside gene matches: 13. The CDR3 is 14 amino acids. The DNA of the CDR3 is TGTGCCTGTTCTCTACCGACAGGGCTTGCTGAAGCTTTCTTT. Protein sequence: CACSLPTGLAEAFF. The variable domain in full, completed from reference TRBV30 and TRBJ1-1, reads SQTIHQWPATLVQPVGSPLSLECTVEGTSNPNLYWYRQAAGRGLQLLFYSVGIGQISSEVPQNLSASRPQDRQFILSSKKLLLSDSGFYLCACSLPTGLAEAFFGQGTRLTVV.

This rearrangement joins TRBV2 to TRBJ2-7; TRBD1 matches at 10 bases. The ends lost 7 bases at V and 4 bases at J; junction bases unmatched: 1. Germline CDR1 is SNHLY and CDR2 is FYNNEI. This CDR3 has 12 residues. CDR3: CASKDRGYEQYF. The CDR3 DNA is TGTGCCAGCAAGGACAGGGGGTACGAGCAGTACTTC.

V gene TRBV7-9 combines with J gene TRBJ2-7, with D unclear. V was shortened by 1 base and J by 2 bases, with 9 bases between the two germline ends. The CDR3 runs to 14 residues. CDR1 and CDR2 from the germline V gene are SEHNR and FQNEAQ (reference sequence). The CDR3 spells CASSLELPPYEQYF. CDR3 nucleotides: TGTGCCAGCAGCTTAGAACTTCCTCCCTACGAGCAGTACTTC.

The CDR3 region is CASSLQRGAKNEQFF. The CDR3 nucleotides are TGTGCCAGCAGTTTACAGCGGGGGGCGAAAAATGAGCAGTTCTTC. The genes are TRBV27 and TRBJ2-1; TRBD2 matches 9 bases. The CDR3 is made up of 15 amino acids. Looked up from germline, CDR1 is MNHEY and CDR2 is SMNVEV (reference sequence). J lost 7 bases, V lost 2 bases, and 6 bases had no gene match.